Listed here are 27 T cell receptor beta chains from one sample, sequenced in a study of shared clonotypes between healthy human individuals. TCRdb's copy holds only in-frame clones and misses some; the assay was immunoSEQ multiplex PCR. The table lists fewer than 550,000 clones, roughly 85% of them singletons. Source material: PBMCs. All receptors come from a woman in her thirties or forties in good health. Some clones in this sample may be carry-over from other donors' samples.

The rearrangement links TRBV7-9 to TRBJ2-1; 7 bases agree with TRBD2. Germline CDR1 SEHNR, CDR2 FQNEAQ (reference sequence). The CDR3 contains 15 residues. V shed 2 bases, J shed 1 base, and the junction held 2 bases outside the gene matches. CDR3 amino acids: CASSLLSGSYNEQFF. The CDR3, as DNA: TGTGCCAGCAGCTTACTTAGCGGGTCCTACAATGAGCAGTTCTTC.

The CDR3 spells CAWSVGLAYEQYF. The CDR3 DNA follows: TGTGCCTGGAGTGTAGGGCTCGCCTACGAGCAGTACTTC. The rearrangement joins TRBV30 to TRBJ2-7, with D hard to call. Germline CDR1 and CDR2: GTSNPN and SVGIG (reference sequence). The CDR3 loop spans 13 amino acids. V was cut by 0 bases and J by 2 bases, with 8 bases left in between. The whole variable domain, remainder taken from reference TRBV30 and TRBJ2-7, is SQTIHQWPATLVQPVGSPLSLECTVEGTSNPNLYWYRQAAGRGLQLLFYSVGIGQISSEVPQNLSASRPQDRQFILSSKKLLLSDSGFYLCAWSVGLAYEQYFGPGTRLTVT.

The J gene is TRBJ2-7, the V gene TRBV4-1, with TRBD2 matching over 7 bases. There are 14 residues in the CDR3. Unmatched junction bases numbered 9, after V lost 4 bases and J lost 6 bases. The germline V gene has CDR1 MGHRA and CDR2 YSYEKL. CDR3 protein: CASSRRREVGEQYF. CDR3 coding DNA: TGCGCCAGCAGCCGGAGACGGGAGGTGGGCGAGCAGTACTTC.

The chain couples TRBV5-4 to TRBJ2-5, with 9 bases fitting TRBD1. Trimming took 4 bases from V and 5 from J; bases not matched to a gene: 15. From germline, CDR1 is SGHNT and CDR2 YYREEE (reference sequence). CDR3 length equals 17 residues. CDR3 amino acids: CASSVAPFTGGAETQYF. The DNA for the CDR3 is TGTGCCAGCAGCGTGGCCCCTTTTACAGGGGGCGCGGAGACCCAGTACTTC. The variable domain in full, completed from reference TRBV5-4 and TRBJ2-5, reads ETGVTQSPTHLIKTRGQQVTLRCSSQSGHNTVSWYQQALGQGPQFIFQYYREEENGRGNFPPRFSGLQFPNYSSELNVNALELDDSALYLCASSVAPFTGGAETQYFGPGTRLLVL.

The rearrangement links TRBV6-1 to TRBJ1-2, with a possible D match to TRBD1 (5 bases). Per the germline V gene, CDR1 is MNHNS and CDR2 is SASEGT. V was pared by 6 bases and J by 7 bases, with 12 bases between. This CDR3 comprises 12 residues. CDR3 sequence (DNA): TGTGCCAGCAGACCGCCAGGGTCTGGCTACACCTTC. It encodes CASRPPGSGYTF.

This clone occurred many times. The chain couples TRBV6-6 to TRBJ2-5; the match to TRBD2 covers 9 bases. Germline CDR1 reads MNHNY; CDR2 reads SVGAGI (reference sequence). This CDR3 contains 15 residues. V dropped 2 bases and J dropped 7; count of bases not matched to a gene: 8. Written as DNA, the CDR3 is TGTGCCAGCAGTTACCCTGCTAGCGGGATTGGGACCCAGTACTTC. Its translation is CASSYPASGIGTQYF.

The chain recombines TRBV11-2 with TRBJ1-1; D possibly corresponds to TRBD1 (5 bases). CDR3 length: 16 residues. CDR1 SGHAT and CDR2 FQNNGV come from the germline V gene. With 5 bases removed from V and 0 bases from J, the gap between germline ends came to 16 bases. In DNA form, the CDR3 reads TGTGCCAGCAGCCAGTGGGGGGTTCGGATGAACACTGAAGCTTTCTTT. It is translated as CASSQWGVRMNTEAFF.

The genes are TRBV5-1 and TRBJ1-2, with 9 bases fitting TRBD1. With 3 bases clipped from V and 4 bases from J, the junction kept 7 bases outside the gene matches. Germline V gives CDR1 SGHRS, CDR2 YFSETQ. The CDR3 contains 15 residues. The CDR3 loop is CASSSTGGGGYGYTF. The CDR3 DNA follows: TGCGCCAGCAGCTCTACAGGGGGCGGAGGCTATGGCTACACCTTC.

J is TRBJ1-1 and V is TRBV2, with a possible D match to TRBD1 (5 bases). V lost 4 bases, J lost 0 bases, and 18 bases lay in between. CDR1 is SNHLY, CDR2 FYNNEI, per germline. The CDR3 runs to 17 residues. The CDR3 reads CASSGSRVLSMNTEAFF. The CDR3 DNA reads TGTGCCAGCAGTGGAAGCAGGGTATTGTCTATGAACACTGAAGCTTTCTTT. The full variable domain, completed using reference TRBV2 and TRBJ1-1, is EPEVTQTPSHQVTQMGQEVILRCVPISNHLYFYWYRQILGQKVEFLVSFYNNEISEKSEIFDDQFSVERPDGSNFTLKIRSTKLEDSAMYFCASSGSRVLSMNTEAFFGQGTRLTVV.

V is TRBV29-1 and J is TRBJ2-3; D unresolved. This CDR3 has 12 amino acids. Germline lookup yields CDR1 SQVTM and CDR2 ANQGSEA. The ends were cut back, 4 bases at V and 0 bases at J, with 5 bases in the middle. CDR3 DNA: TGCAGCGTTGTCTCGAGCACAGATACGCAGTATTTT. Residues: CSVVSSTDTQYF.

This clone was observed a single time. The V call is TRBV5-1, the J call TRBJ1-4, with D perhaps matching TRBD1 (6 bases). CDR1 is SGHRS and CDR2 is YFSETQ in the germline V gene. V was clipped by 4 bases and J by 3 bases, with 19 bases between them. CDR3 length equals 17 residues. The CDR3 here is CASSRSDPGQANEKLFF. DNA of the CDR3: TGCGCCAGCAGCAGGTCCGACCCGGGACAAGCTAATGAAAAACTGTTTTTT.

V usage is TRBV21-1 and J usage is TRBJ2-5. TRBV21-1 corresponds to a pseudogene. The CDR3 is made up of 10 amino acids. CDR3 coding DNA: TGTGCCAGCAGGGGGGAGACCCAGTACTTC. Translating it yields CASRGETQYF.

A word on this clone: Distinct nucleotide sequences in the sample also encode this CDR3. The CDR3 coding sequence is TGTGCCAGTAGTATTAGGGGAGGCAATCAGCCCCAGCATTTT. This gives the protein CASSIRGGNQPQHF. The V and J genes are TRBV19 and TRBJ1-5, with TRBD1 as a possible D gene (5 bases). Germline values: CDR1 LNHDA, CDR2 SQIVND (reference sequence). The CDR3 covers 14 residues. V dropped 3 bases and J dropped 2 bases, with 8 bases sitting between them. The full variable domain, completed using reference TRBV19 and TRBJ1-5, is DGGITQSPKYLFRKEGQNVTLSCEQNLNHDAMYWYRQDPGQGLRLIYYSQIVNDFQKGDIAEGYSVSREKKESFPLTVTSAQKNPTAFYLCASSIRGGNQPQHFGDGTRLSIL.

CDR3 DNA sequence: TGTGCCAGCAGTGAACCCGGGGTAACTAATGAAAAACTGTTTTTT. It codes for CASSEPGVTNEKLFF. The chain combines TRBV25-1 with TRBJ1-4; D is uncertain. Germline values: CDR1 MGHDK, CDR2 SYGVNS. The CDR3 runs 15 residues. Between the trimmed V and J ends, which lost 2 bases and 1 base, there was a span of 8 bases.

This sequence joins TRBV28 and TRBJ2-7; 9 positions match TRBD2. Looked up from germline, CDR1 is MDHEN and CDR2 is SYDVKM. With V trimmed by 5 bases and J by 5 bases, 13 bases remained unmatched. The length of the CDR3 is 16 residues. CDR3 loop: CASSPFPAGGFHEQYF. For the CDR3, the DNA is TGTGCCAGCAGTCCCTTTCCGGCGGGAGGGTTCCACGAGCAGTACTTC.

The chain uses TRBV11-1 and TRBJ2-2; 8 bases map to TRBD2. This CDR3 is built from 16 residues. V lost 6 bases and J lost 2; bases outside the gene matches: 8. In germline, CDR1 is SGHAT, CDR2 FQDESV (reference sequence). CDR3 sequence (DNA): TGTGCCAGCAGGAAAACTAGCGGAGCTAACACCGGGGAGCTGTTTTTT. It translates to CASRKTSGANTGELFF.

The chain carries TRBV2 and TRBJ2-7, with D perhaps matching TRBD2 (5 bases). V was cut by 9 bases and J by 0 bases, with 21 bases left in between. Germline V lookup: CDR1 SNHLY, CDR2 FYNNEI. The CDR3 contains 16 residues. The CDR3 here is CASRLWGQRSSYEQYF. The CDR3 nucleotides read TGTGCCAGTAGACTCTGGGGTCAGCGGAGCTCCTACGAGCAGTACTTC. Looking up the rest from reference TRBV2 and TRBJ2-7 gives the full variable domain: EPEVTQTPSHQVTQMGQEVILRCVPISNHLYFYWYRQILGQKVEFLVSFYNNEISEKSEIFDDQFSVERPDGSNFTLKIRSTKLEDSAMYFCASRLWGQRSSYEQYFGPGTRLTVT.

On this clone itself: Other DNA sequences in the same sample also yield this CDR3. The rearrangement links TRBV5-1 to TRBJ2-5; TRBD1 might be the D (6 bases). V was clipped by 0 bases and J by 1 base, with 7 bases between them. The CDR3 is made up of 14 amino acids. From germline, CDR1 is SGHRS and CDR2 YFSETQ. The CDR3 loop reads CASSLGQAQETQYF. The CDR3 nucleotides read TGCGCCAGCAGCTTGGGACAGGCCCAAGAGACCCAGTACTTC.

This clone was picked up a small number of times. The chain is built from TRBV28 and TRBJ1-2; D is ambiguous. V dropped 9 bases and J dropped 1 base, with 12 bases sitting between them. Germline loops: CDR1 MDHEN, CDR2 SYDVKM. CDR3 length: 13 residues. The CDR3 loop is CASNRSFNYGYTF. In DNA, the CDR3 is TGTGCCAGTAATCGCAGTTTTAACTATGGCTACACCTTC.

This clone was counted only a few times. The CDR3 DNA reads TGTGCCAGCAGTGAAAGGGACAGGGGAAATGAAAAACTGTTTTTT. It translates to CASSERDRGNEKLFF. V gene TRBV2 combines with J gene TRBJ1-4, with 10 bases fitting TRBD1. Germline lookup yields CDR1 SNHLY and CDR2 FYNNEI. The CDR3 sequence is 15 residues long. V was pared by 2 bases and J by 5 bases, with 2 bases of the junction left unmatched.

J is TRBJ2-1 and V is TRBV19, with TRBD2 matching over 13 bases. The germline CDR1 and CDR2 sequences are LNHDA and SQIVND (reference sequence). The junction had 13 bases not matched to a gene; V was cut back by 8 bases and J by 0 bases. This CDR3 comprises 19 residues. The CDR3 region is CASQSGLAGVGSSYNEQFF. The CDR3 region has the DNA TGTGCCAGTCAGAGCGGACTAGCGGGAGTCGGGAGCTCCTACAATGAGCAGTTCTTC. The full variable domain, with the rest looked up from reference TRBV19 and TRBJ2-1, is DGGITQSPKYLFRKEGQNVTLSCEQNLNHDAMYWYRQDPGQGLRLIYYSQIVNDFQKGDIAEGYSVSREKKESFPLTVTSAQKNPTAFYLCASQSGLAGVGSSYNEQFFGPGTRLTVL.

This clone occurred a few times. The chain joins TRBV19 to TRBJ1-2, with 7 bases aligning to TRBD1. The CDR3 spans 17 residues. The V gene's germline CDR1 is LNHDA and CDR2 SQIVND (reference sequence). After removal of 3 bases from V and 3 bases from J, the junction contained 13 bases not matched to a gene. The CDR3 loop is CASSIFPAGQFYYGYTF. For the CDR3, the DNA is TGTGCCAGTAGTATTTTCCCGGCGGGACAGTTTTACTATGGCTACACCTTC.

This clone was seen a handful of times. V and J are TRBV18 and TRBJ1-5; D possibly corresponds to TRBD1 (5 bases). The germline V gene encodes CDR1 KGHSH and CDR2 LQKENI. CDR3 length equals 16 residues. V was cut by 2 bases and J by 1 base, with 12 bases left in between. The CDR3, as DNA: TGTGCCAGCTCACCAGGGCGGGGGGTGAGCAATCAGCCCCAGCATTTT. Encoded protein: CASSPGRGVSNQPQHF.

Concerning this clone: The sample carries other DNA sequences with the same CDR3. This sequence joins TRBV5-6 and TRBJ1-5, with TRBD1 as a possible D gene (6 bases). CDR3 length: 15 amino acids. Deletions cut 2 bases from V and 0 bases from J, with 9 bases between. Germline V gene data show CDR1 as SGHDT and CDR2 as YYEEEE. The CDR3 is CASSLRGPSNQPQHF. CDR3 DNA sequence: TGTGCCAGCAGCTTACGGGGGCCTAGCAATCAGCCCCAGCATTTT.

This chain connects TRBV28 to TRBJ2-3; D remains ambiguous. V was pared by 2 bases and J by 7 bases, with 13 bases between. The germline CDR1 and CDR2 sequences are MDHEN and SYDVKM. CDR3 length equals 14 residues. CDR3 sequence: CASSLPATAHTQYF. The CDR3, as DNA: TGTGCCAGCAGTTTACCGGCTACAGCGCATACGCAGTATTTT.

The CDR3 loop reads CASSLSFGRAATGELFF. CDR3 in DNA: TGTGCCAGCAGCTTAAGTTTTGGCAGGGCGGCCACCGGGGAGCTGTTTTTT. The rearrangement uses TRBV7-2 and TRBJ2-2; a possible D gene is TRBD1 (5 bases). Germline V gene data show CDR1 as SGHTA and CDR2 as FQGNSA. The CDR3 length is 17 residues. V was pared by 2 bases and J by 4 bases, with 17 bases between.

This sequence joins TRBV18 and TRBJ2-7; weak D call: TRBD1 (6 bases). CDR3 length equals 15 residues. With 0 bases removed from V and 3 bases from J, the gap between germline ends came to 12 bases. The germline gives CDR1 KGHSH, CDR2 LQKENI. In nucleotides, the CDR3 is TGTGCCAGCTCACCACCTTCCAAAGGGGGCTACGAGCAGTACTTC. It yields the protein CASSPPSKGGYEQYF.